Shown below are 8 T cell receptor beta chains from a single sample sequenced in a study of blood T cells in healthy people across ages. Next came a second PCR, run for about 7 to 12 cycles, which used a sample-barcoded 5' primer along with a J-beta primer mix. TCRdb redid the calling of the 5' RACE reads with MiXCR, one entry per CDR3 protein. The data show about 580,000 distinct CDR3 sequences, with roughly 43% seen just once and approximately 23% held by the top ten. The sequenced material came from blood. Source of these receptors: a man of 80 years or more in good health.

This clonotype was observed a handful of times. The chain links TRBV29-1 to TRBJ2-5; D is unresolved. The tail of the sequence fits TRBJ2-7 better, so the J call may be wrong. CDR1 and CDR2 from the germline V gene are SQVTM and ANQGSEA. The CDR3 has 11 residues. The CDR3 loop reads CSVGLGYEQYF. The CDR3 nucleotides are TGCAGCGTTGGCTTGGGCTACGAGCAGTACTTC.

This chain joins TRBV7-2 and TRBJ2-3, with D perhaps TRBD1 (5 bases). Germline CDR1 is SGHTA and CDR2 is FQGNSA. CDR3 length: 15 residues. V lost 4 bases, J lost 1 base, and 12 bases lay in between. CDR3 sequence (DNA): TGTGCCAGCAGCTGGGGCCCGGGTGGCACAGATACGCAGTATTTT. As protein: CASSWGPGGTDTQYF.

The CDR3 DNA reads TGCAGTGCTAGAGATTTGACCGCCCGCGGCTACACCTTC. Amino acid sequence: CSARDLTARGYTF. The chain has TRBV20-1 and TRBJ1-2; no clear D. Germline V gives CDR1 DFQATT, CDR2 SNEGSKA (reference sequence). This CDR3 is built from 13 residues. Trimming pared 0 bases from V and 8 bases from J, leaving 13 bases between.

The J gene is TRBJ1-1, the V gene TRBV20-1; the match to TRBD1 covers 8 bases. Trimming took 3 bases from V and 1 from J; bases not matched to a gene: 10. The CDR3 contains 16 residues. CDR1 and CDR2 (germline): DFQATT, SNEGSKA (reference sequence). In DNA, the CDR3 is TGCAGTGCTAGTCGTCCGCGGACAGGGAAGAACACTGAAGCTTTCTTT. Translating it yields CSASRPRTGKNTEAFF.

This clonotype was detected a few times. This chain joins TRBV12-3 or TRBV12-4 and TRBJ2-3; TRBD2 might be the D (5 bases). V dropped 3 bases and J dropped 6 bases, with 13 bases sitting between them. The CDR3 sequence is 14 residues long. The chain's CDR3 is CASSLGRRGDTQYF. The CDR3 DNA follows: TGTGCCAGCAGTTTGGGTCGTCGAGGGGATACGCAGTATTTT.

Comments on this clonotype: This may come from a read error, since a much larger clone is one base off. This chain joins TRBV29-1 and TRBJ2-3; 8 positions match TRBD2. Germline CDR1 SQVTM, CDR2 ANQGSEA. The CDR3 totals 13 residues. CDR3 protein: CSVDAGGTDTRYF. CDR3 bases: TGCAGCGTTGATGCGGGGGGCACAGATACGCGGTATTTT.

CDR3 coding DNA: TGTGCCAGCAGCTTCGTTTCAGTCTACGAGCAGTACTTC. Translation gives CASSFVSVYEQYF. The J gene is TRBJ2-7, the V gene TRBV7-9; D gene unclear. Germline lookup yields CDR1 SEHNR and CDR2 FQNEAQ (reference sequence). This CDR3 has 13 amino acids. V lost 3 bases and J 3 bases, leaving 9 bases between the germline ends.

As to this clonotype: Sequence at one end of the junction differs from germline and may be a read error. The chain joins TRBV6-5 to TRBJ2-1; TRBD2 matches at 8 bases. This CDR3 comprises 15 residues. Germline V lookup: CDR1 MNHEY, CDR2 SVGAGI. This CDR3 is CANSSEAGVYNEQFF. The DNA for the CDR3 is TGTGCCAACAGTTCTGAAGCGGGAGTCTACAATGAGCAGTTCTTC.